The 29 T cell receptor beta chains presented below share a single source sample, sequenced in a study of vaccination effects on CD4 cells after COVID-19. Sequenced by immunoSEQ multiplex PCR; TCRdb stores in-frame clones only, minus some. This table holds about 32,000 clones, roughly two thirds found once. The antigens of these receptors remain unknown. Peptide-pool stimulation followed by sequencing identified expanded antigen-specific CD4+ clonotypes in the ViraFEST assay. Subsequent to less than twelve days of culture, CD4+ T cells were isolated. Each participant was given two doses of one vaccine (BNT162b2 or mRNA-1273). The sequencing here drew on CD4+ T cells from PBMCs cultured with HCoV-229E spike peptides, taken after COVID-19 vaccination. These receptors came from a human donor who received a COVID-19 vaccine.

This chain links TRBV6-1 with TRBJ1-5, with D unresolved. Per germline, CDR1 MNHNS and CDR2 SASEGT. This CDR3 is built from 14 residues. The V end lost 0 bases, the J end lost 0 bases, and 3 bases lay between the germline ends. The CDR3 loop is CASSEANSNQPQHF. In DNA, the CDR3 is TGTGCCAGCAGTGAAGCTAATAGCAATCAGCCCCAGCATTTT.

This clone has just a few counts. V and J are TRBV2 and TRBJ1-4; 7 bases line up with TRBD1. CDR3 length: 13 amino acids. From germline, CDR1 is SNHLY and CDR2 FYNNEI. With V trimmed by 6 bases and J by 7 bases, 5 bases remained unmatched. The CDR3 nucleotides read TGTGCCAGCAGCGCTGACAGGGTTGAAAAACTGTTTTTT. Its translation: CASSADRVEKLFF.

The rearrangement links TRBV5-1 to TRBJ1-1, with 7 bases aligning to TRBD1. The V segment lost 5 bases and the J segment 8 bases; nucleotides outside the gene matches: 9. CDR3 length: 13 amino acids. Germline V lookup: CDR1 SGHRS, CDR2 YFSETQ. This CDR3 reads CASSSGQEREAFF. DNA of the CDR3: TGCGCCAGCAGTTCTGGACAGGAGAGGGAAGCTTTCTTT.

The V and J genes are TRBV12-3 or TRBV12-4 and TRBJ1-1, with unresolved D. V was clipped by 6 bases and J by 3 bases, with 11 bases between them. The CDR3 spans 13 residues. The CDR3 sequence is CASSPFGDTEAFF. CDR3 nucleotide sequence: TGTGCCAGCAGCCCCTTTGGGGACACTGAAGCTTTCTTT.

The V call is TRBV24-1, the J call TRBJ2-3; a possible D gene is TRBD1 (5 bases). Germline V gives CDR1 KGHDR, CDR2 SFDVKD. CDR3 length: 15 amino acids. V lost 0 bases and J 1 base, leaving 7 bases between the germline ends. The CDR3 sequence: CATSDLDRRTDTQYF. In nucleotides, the CDR3 is TGTGCCACCAGTGATTTGGACAGACGCACAGATACGCAGTATTTT.

The chain is built from TRBV30 and TRBJ1-3; a possible D gene is TRBD1 (5 bases). Germline CDR1 is GTSNPN and CDR2 is SVGIG (reference sequence). The CDR3 runs 14 residues. V was cut by 2 bases and J by 0 bases, with 8 bases left in between. The CDR3 nucleotides read TGTGCCTGGAGTTCAGGGCTCTCTGGAAACACCATATATTTT. Encoded protein: CAWSSGLSGNTIYF.

This clone was seen only once. The DNA of the CDR3 is TGCAGCGTTGAAGGAGGGGGCGGAGTGACCCAGTACTTC. Its translation is CSVEGGGGVTQYF. The rearrangement links TRBV29-1 to TRBJ2-5; 7 nucleotides line up with TRBD1. CDR1 SQVTM and CDR2 ANQGSEA come from the germline V gene. This CDR3 is built from 13 residues. The trim removed 1 base at V and 7 bases at J, leaving 6 bases unmatched.

The chain combines TRBV10-2 with TRBJ1-2, with no clear D. The CDR3 is 13 amino acids. CDR1 is WSHSY and CDR2 is SAAADI in the germline V gene. Trimming took off 5 bases at V and 1 base at J, with 8 bases between the two ends. The CDR3 spells CASSRTDNYGYTF. The CDR3 bases are TGCGCCAGCAGTAGGACGGATAACTATGGCTACACCTTC.

J is TRBJ1-1 and V is TRBV25-1; D gene uncertain. V was pared by 5 bases and J by 3 bases, with 4 bases between. CDR3 size: 11 residues. Looked up from germline, CDR1 is MGHDK and CDR2 is SYGVNS. Written as DNA, the CDR3 is TGTGCCAGCAGTTTGTACACTGAAGCTTTCTTT. Amino acids: CASSLYTEAFF.

The chain links TRBV10-3 to TRBJ1-1; 7 bases map to TRBD1. This CDR3 spans 15 amino acids. Germline V gives CDR1 ENHRY, CDR2 SYGVKD. V lost 2 bases, J lost 8 bases, and 11 bases stayed unmatched. CDR3 amino acids: CAISETGTATTEAFF. The CDR3, as DNA: TGTGCCATCAGTGAGACCGGGACAGCTACTACCGAAGCTTTCTTT.

This clone appeared a few times. The V call is TRBV27, the J call TRBJ2-3; D is possibly TRBD1 (6 bases). In germline, CDR1 is MNHEY, CDR2 SMNVEV (reference sequence). Trimming took 7 bases from V and 3 from J, leaving 11 bases between them. This CDR3 contains 13 residues. CDR3 DNA: TGTGCCAGCAATGGCAGGGGTACAGATACGCAGTATTTT. Translated: CASNGRGTDTQYF.

The V gene is TRBV20-1, the J gene TRBJ2-5, with no clear D. Deletions cut 1 base from V and 2 bases from J, with 2 bases between. CDR1 and CDR2 from the germline V gene are DFQATT and SNEGSKA (reference sequence). This CDR3 spans 11 amino acids. DNA for the CDR3: TGCAGTGCTAGAGGTCAAGAGACCCAGTACTTC. Protein: CSARGQETQYF.

J is TRBJ2-2 and V is TRBV23-1; D not resolved. TRBV23-1 is placed among ORFs of uncertain function. This CDR3 has 15 amino acids. Trimming cost V 2 bases and J 1 base, with 8 bases left between them. The CDR3 loop is CASSQETENTGELFF. The DNA of the CDR3 is TGCGCCAGCAGTCAAGAGACGGAGAACACCGGGGAGCTGTTTTTT.

The rearrangement uses TRBV18 and TRBJ2-1; TRBD2 agrees at 7 bases. The CDR3 runs to 15 residues. The ends lost 3 bases at V and 3 bases at J; junction bases unmatched: 5. Germline V gene lookup returns CDR1 KGHSH and CDR2 LQKENI. The CDR3 nucleotides are TGTGCCAGCTCACCGCCAAGCGGGAACTACAATGAGCAGTTCTTC. Translation gives CASSPPSGNYNEQFF.

This clone has just a few counts. This rearrangement joins TRBV16 to TRBJ1-1; D is unclear. CDR3 length: 15 amino acids. Per germline, CDR1 KGHSY and CDR2 FQNENV. V lost 0 bases, J lost 3 bases, and 11 bases lay in between. This chain's CDR3 is CASSQSSPRDTEAFF. The CDR3 nucleotides read TGTGCCAGCAGCCAATCGTCCCCTCGGGACACTGAAGCTTTCTTT.

This chain connects TRBV11-3 to TRBJ2-3, with no clear D. The V and J ends lost 1 base and 0 bases respectively, with 8 bases between them. Germline CDR1 SGHNT, CDR2 YENEEA. This CDR3 contains 15 residues. The CDR3 DNA follows: TGTGCCAGCAGCTTAGGAGGTTTAAGCACAGATACGCAGTATTTT. It encodes CASSLGGLSTDTQYF. The full variable domain, its missing parts supplied by reference TRBV11-3 and TRBJ2-3, is EAGVVQSPRYKIIEKKQPVAFWCNPISGHNTLYWYLQNLGQGPELLIRYENEEAVDDSQLPKDRFSAERLKGVDSTLKIQPAELGDSAVYLCASSLGGLSTDTQYFGPGTRLTVL.

The rearrangement joins TRBV23-1 to TRBJ2-1; 9 bases match TRBD2. TRBV23-1 is placed among ORFs of uncertain function. With 1 base clipped from V and 8 bases from J, the junction kept 12 bases outside the gene matches. The CDR3 has 17 residues. The chain's CDR3 is CASSQYSREGLCDEQFF. CDR3 nucleotide sequence: TGCGCCAGCAGTCAATACTCGCGGGAGGGCCTATGTGATGAGCAGTTCTTC.

The chain couples TRBV7-9 to TRBJ2-7, with 7 bases matching TRBD1. Germline CDR1 is SEHNR and CDR2 is FQNEAQ (reference sequence). The CDR3 spans 14 residues. V lost 7 bases and J lost 3; bases outside the gene matches: 9. The CDR3 sequence: CASTALGQIYEQYF. CDR3 in DNA: TGTGCCAGCACCGCTTTGGGACAGATCTACGAGCAGTACTTC.

The rearrangement uses TRBV5-1 and TRBJ2-1, with 14 positions matching TRBD2. The CDR3 totals 16 residues. V dropped 1 base and J dropped 7; count of bases not matched to a gene: 4. CDR1 and CDR2 from the germline V gene are SGHRS and YFSETQ. The CDR3, as DNA: TGCGCCAGCAGCTTGCCTGGGACTAGCGGGAGAAATGAGCAGTTCTTC. Protein sequence: CASSLPGTSGRNEQFF.

The chain employs TRBV19 and TRBJ2-1, with 12 bases fitting TRBD2. CDR1 LNHDA and CDR2 SQIVND come from the germline V gene (reference sequence). Trimming cost V 2 bases and J 4 bases; bases outside gene matches: 6. The CDR3 is 17 amino acids. The DNA for the CDR3 is TGTGCCAGTAGTATACCCCCTCTAGCGGGGGGGTACAATGAGCAGTTCTTC. It codes for CASSIPPLAGGYNEQFF.

This clone was counted a few times. For the CDR3, the DNA is TGTGCCAGCAGTGAAGTAGCGGGGTACCAAGAGACCCAGTACTTC. Translation: CASSEVAGYQETQYF. The chain uses TRBV6-1 and TRBJ2-5, with 8 bases fitting TRBD2. Unmatched junction bases numbered 1, after V lost 1 base and J lost 0 bases. Per germline, CDR1 MNHNS and CDR2 SASEGT. This CDR3 has 15 residues.

The genes are TRBV6-6 and TRBJ2-7; D is possibly TRBD1 (6 bases). Germline CDR1 reads MNHNY; CDR2 reads SVGAGI (reference sequence). The V end was cut by 5 bases, the J end by 0 bases, with 20 bases between. This CDR3 has 17 residues. CDR3 DNA: TGTGCCAGCAGTCGAAAGATCAGGGGCGCGAGCTCCTACGAGCAGTACTTC. Its protein product is CASSRKIRGASSYEQYF.

CDR3 nucleotide sequence: TGTGCCGCCCGGAACTATGGCTACACCTTC. This codes for CAARNYGYTF. V is TRBV30 and J is TRBJ1-2, with D uncertain. This CDR3 is 10 amino acids long. From germline, CDR1 is GTSNPN and CDR2 SVGIG (reference sequence). V was shortened by 8 bases and J by 2 bases, with 6 bases between the two germline ends.

The gene calls are TRBV6-4 and TRBJ1-5; tentatively, D is TRBD1 (6 bases). Germline CDR1 and CDR2: MRHNA and SNTAGT. The CDR3 spans 17 residues. The germline V and J ends were trimmed by 6 bases and 0 bases, with 18 bases remaining between them. The CDR3 here is CASSPFGGRGSNQPQHF. CDR3 bases: TGTGCCAGCAGCCCCTTCGGGGGGCGCGGTAGCAATCAGCCCCAGCATTTT.

The chain carries TRBV10-2 and TRBJ2-7, with D perhaps TRBD2 (7 bases). V gave up 6 bases and J gave up 0 bases, with 15 bases separating them. The CDR3 sequence is 15 residues long. CDR1 WSHSY and CDR2 SAAADI come from the germline V gene. The CDR3: CASRAGHPSSYEQYF. CDR3 nucleotide sequence: TGCGCCAGCAGAGCGGGACACCCGAGCTCCTACGAGCAGTACTTC.

This rearrangement joins TRBV10-2 to TRBJ2-7; 8 bases line up with TRBD1. The germline V gene has CDR1 WSHSY and CDR2 SAAADI. The junction had 9 bases not matched to a gene; V was cut back by 3 bases and J by 2 bases. The CDR3 loop spans 16 amino acids. CDR3 nucleotide sequence: TGCGCCAGCAGTGATCCGGCAGGGGGCGCGACCTACGAGCAGTACTTC. Residues: CASSDPAGGATYEQYF.

This clone was seen more than once but under ten times. The J gene is TRBJ1-2, the V gene TRBV18, with unresolved D. The ends were cut back, 2 bases at V and 4 bases at J, with 8 bases in the middle. CDR3 length equals 13 residues. Per the germline V gene, CDR1 is KGHSH and CDR2 is LQKENI. In DNA, the CDR3 is TGTGCCAGCTCACCAGACCAGCGCTATGGCTACACCTTC. Translation gives CASSPDQRYGYTF.

V gene TRBV6-5 combines with J gene TRBJ2-3, with D possibly matching TRBD2 (6 bases). This CDR3 contains 12 residues. V was shortened by 7 bases and J by 15 bases, with 20 bases between the two germline ends. CDR1 is MNHEY, CDR2 SVGAGI, per germline. As DNA, the CDR3 is TGTGCCAGCACCGCGAACTTCCCTAGCGCCTATTTT. It codes for CASTANFPSAYF.

V gene TRBV3-1 (or the pseudogene TRBV3-2) combines with J gene TRBJ1-5; a weak D match, TRBD1 (6 bases). The CDR3 extends over 15 amino acids. Trimming stripped 1 base from V and 3 bases from J, with 10 bases between. Germline V gene data show CDR1 as LGHDT and CDR2 as YNNKEL (reference sequence). The CDR3 here is CASSQAGQNNQPQHF. The CDR3 coding sequence is TGTGCCAGCAGCCAAGCAGGACAGAACAATCAGCCCCAGCATTTT.